The clone carrying this T cell receptor (beta chain) was counted a single time. This specimen belongs to a study of blood T cell repertoires in COVID-19. The protocol was immunoSEQ multiplex PCR, while the TCRdb copy is restricted to in-frame clones and leaves out a portion. The table records around 50,000 clones, 82% of them present only once. This CDR3 comprises 13 residues. V lost 0 bases to trimming and J lost 5 bases, with 8 bases between them. Per the germline V gene, CDR1 is SGHRS and CDR2 is YFSETQ. The source is a woman aged 60-75 years with acute or convalescent COVID-19. The rearrangement links TRBV5-1 to TRBJ2-5; the D gene is possibly TRBD2 (5 bases). Sample: peripheral blood. The chain's CDR3 is CASSLGPGETQYF. The CDR3 bases are TGCGCCAGCAGCTTGGGGCCGGGGGAGACCCAGTACTTC.